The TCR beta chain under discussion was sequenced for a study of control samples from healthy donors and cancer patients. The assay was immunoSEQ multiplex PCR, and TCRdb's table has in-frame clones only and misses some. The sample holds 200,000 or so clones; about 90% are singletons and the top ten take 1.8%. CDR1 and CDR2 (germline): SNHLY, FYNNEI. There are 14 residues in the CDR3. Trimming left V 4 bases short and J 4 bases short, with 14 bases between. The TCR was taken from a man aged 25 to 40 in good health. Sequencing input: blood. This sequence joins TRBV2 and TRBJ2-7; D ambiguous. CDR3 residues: CASSGLSGWYEQYF. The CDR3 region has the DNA TGTGCCAGCAGTGGACTCTCGGGTTGGTACGAGCAGTACTTC.